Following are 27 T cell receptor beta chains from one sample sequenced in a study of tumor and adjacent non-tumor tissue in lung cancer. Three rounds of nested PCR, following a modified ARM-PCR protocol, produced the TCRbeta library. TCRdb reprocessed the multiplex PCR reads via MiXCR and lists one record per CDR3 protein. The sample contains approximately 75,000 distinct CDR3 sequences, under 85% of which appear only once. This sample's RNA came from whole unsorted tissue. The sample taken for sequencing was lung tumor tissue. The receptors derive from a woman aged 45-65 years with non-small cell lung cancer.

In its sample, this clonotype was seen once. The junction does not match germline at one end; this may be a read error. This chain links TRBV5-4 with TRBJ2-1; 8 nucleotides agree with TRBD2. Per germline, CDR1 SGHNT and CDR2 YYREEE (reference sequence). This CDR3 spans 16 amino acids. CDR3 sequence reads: CACSHNSGTSGNEEFF. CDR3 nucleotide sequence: TGTGCCTGCAGCCATAATAGCGGGACTTCGGGGAATGAGGAGTTCTTC. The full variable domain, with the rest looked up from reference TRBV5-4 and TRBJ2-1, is ETGVTQSPTHLIKTRGQQVTLRCSSQSGHNTVSWYQQALGQGPQFIFQYYREEENGRGNFPPRFSGLQFPNYSSELNVNALELDDSALYLCACSHNSGTSGNEEFFGPGTRLTVL.

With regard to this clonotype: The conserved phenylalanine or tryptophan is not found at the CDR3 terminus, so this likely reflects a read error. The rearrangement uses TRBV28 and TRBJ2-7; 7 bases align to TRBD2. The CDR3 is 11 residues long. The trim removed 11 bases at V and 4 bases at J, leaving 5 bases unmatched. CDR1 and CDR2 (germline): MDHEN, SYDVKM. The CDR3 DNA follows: TGTGCCTCGGGACTATCGTACGAGCAGTACTCC. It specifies CASGLSYEQYS.

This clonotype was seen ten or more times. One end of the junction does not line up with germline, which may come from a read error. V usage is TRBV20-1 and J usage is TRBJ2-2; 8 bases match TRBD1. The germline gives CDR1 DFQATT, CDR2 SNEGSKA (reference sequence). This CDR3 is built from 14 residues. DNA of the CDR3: TGCAGTGCTAGAACGGACAGGGCGACCGGGGGGCTGTTTTTT. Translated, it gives CSARTDRATGGLFF.

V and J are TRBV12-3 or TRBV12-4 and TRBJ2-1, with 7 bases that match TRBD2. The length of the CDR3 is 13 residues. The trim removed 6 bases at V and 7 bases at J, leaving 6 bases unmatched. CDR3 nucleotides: TGTGCCAGCAGGACTAGCATGACTAATGAGCAGTTCTTC. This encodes CASRTSMTNEQFF.

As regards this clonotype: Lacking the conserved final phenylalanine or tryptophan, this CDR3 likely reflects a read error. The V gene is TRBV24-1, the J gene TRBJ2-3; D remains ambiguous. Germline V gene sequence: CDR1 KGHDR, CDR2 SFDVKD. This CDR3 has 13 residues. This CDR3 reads CATSDLGKDTQYI. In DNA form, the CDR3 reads TGCGCCACCAGTGATTTGGGGAAGGATACGCAGTATATT.

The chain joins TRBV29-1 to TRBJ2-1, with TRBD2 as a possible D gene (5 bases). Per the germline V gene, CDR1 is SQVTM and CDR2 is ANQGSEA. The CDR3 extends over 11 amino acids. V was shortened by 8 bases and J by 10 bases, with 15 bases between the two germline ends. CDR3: CSTQLTGEQFF. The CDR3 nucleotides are TGCAGCACCCAATTAACGGGGGAGCAGTTCTTC.

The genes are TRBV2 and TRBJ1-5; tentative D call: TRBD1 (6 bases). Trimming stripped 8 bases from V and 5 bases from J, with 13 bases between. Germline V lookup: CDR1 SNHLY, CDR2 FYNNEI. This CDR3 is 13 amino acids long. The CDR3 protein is CASYTGRDQPQHF. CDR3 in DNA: TGTGCCAGCTACACAGGGCGAGATCAGCCCCAGCATTTT.

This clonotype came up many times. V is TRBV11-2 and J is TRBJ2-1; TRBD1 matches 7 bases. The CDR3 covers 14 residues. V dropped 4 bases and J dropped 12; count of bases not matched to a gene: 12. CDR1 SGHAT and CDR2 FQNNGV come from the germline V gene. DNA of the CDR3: TGTGCCAGCAGCTCTCTTGCCGGGACAGCAATGCAGTTCTTC. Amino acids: CASSSLAGTAMQFF.

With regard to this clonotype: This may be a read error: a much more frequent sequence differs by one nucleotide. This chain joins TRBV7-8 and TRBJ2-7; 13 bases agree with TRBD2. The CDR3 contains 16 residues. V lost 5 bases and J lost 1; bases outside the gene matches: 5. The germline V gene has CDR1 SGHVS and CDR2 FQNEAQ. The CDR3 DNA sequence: TGTGCCAGCAGCCCGGGACTAGCGGGATCATCCTACGAGCAGTACTTC. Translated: CASSPGLAGSSYEQYF. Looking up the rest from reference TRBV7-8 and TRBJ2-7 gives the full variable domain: GAGVSQSPRYKVAKRGQDVALRCDPISGHVSLFWYQQALGQGPEFLTYFQNEAQLDKSGLPSDRFFAERPEGSVSTLKIQRTQQEDSAVYLCASSPGLAGSSYEQYFGPGTRLTVT.

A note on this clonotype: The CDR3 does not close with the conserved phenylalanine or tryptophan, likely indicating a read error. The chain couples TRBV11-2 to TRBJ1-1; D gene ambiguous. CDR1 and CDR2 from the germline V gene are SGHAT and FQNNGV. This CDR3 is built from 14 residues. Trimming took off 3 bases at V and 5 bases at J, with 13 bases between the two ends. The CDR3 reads CASSLLMLGTEAFL. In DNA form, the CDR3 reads TGTGCCAGCAGCTTGCTGATGCTGGGTACTGAAGCTTTCCTT.

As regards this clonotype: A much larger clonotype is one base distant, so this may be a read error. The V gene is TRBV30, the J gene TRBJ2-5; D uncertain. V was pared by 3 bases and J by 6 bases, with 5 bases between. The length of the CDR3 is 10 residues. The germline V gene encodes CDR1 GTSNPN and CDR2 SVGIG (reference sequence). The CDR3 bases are TGTGCCTGGAGAGATAAGACCCAGTACTTC. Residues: CAWRDKTQYF.

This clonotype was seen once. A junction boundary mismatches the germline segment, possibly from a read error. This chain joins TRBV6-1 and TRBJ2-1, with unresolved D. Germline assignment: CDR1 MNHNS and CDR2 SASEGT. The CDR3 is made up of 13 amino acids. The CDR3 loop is CASSGRRNNKQFF. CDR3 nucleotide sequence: TGTGCCAGCAGTGGCAGGAGAAACAATAAGCAGTTCTTC.

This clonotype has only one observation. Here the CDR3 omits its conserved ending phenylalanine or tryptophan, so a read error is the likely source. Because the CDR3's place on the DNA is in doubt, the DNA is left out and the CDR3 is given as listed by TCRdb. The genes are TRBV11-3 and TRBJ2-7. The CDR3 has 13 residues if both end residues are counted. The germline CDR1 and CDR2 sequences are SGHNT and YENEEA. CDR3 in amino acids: CASSSRRGYEHYY.

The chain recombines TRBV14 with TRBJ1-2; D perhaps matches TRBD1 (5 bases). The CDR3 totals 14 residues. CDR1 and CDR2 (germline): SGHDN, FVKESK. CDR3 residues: CAGSQIGVNYGYTF. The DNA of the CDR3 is TGTGCTGGCAGCCAAATAGGGGTTAACTATGGCTACACCTTC.

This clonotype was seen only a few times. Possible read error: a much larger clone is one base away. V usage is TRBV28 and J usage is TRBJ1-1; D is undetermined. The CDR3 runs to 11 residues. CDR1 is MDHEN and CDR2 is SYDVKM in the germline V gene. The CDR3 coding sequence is TGTGACAGCTATGCGAACTTGTGGGCTTTCTTT. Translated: CDSYANLWAFF.

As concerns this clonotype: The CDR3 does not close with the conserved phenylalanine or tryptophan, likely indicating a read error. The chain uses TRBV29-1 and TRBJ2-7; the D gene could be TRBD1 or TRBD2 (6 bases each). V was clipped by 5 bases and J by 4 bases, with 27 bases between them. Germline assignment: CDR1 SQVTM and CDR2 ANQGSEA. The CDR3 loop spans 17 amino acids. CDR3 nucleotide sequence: TGCAGCGTTAACCCCGGGACCCGGCCGGGGGCTACATACGAGCAGTACTTA. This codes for CSVNPGTRPGATYEQYL.

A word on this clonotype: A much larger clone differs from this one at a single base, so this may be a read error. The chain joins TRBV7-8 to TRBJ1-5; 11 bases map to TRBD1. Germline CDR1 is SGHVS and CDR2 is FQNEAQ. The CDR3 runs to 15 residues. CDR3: CASSYGTGGHQLQHF. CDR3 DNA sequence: TGTGCCAGCAGCTACGGGACAGGGGGGCATCAGCTCCAGCATTTT.

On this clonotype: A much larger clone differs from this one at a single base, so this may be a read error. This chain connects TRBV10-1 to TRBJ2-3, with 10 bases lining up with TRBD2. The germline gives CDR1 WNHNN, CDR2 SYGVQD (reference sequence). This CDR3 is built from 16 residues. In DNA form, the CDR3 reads TGCGCCAGCAGTGAGTCGACGGCTAGCGGGAGAGATACGCTGTATTTT. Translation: CASSESTASGRDTLYF.

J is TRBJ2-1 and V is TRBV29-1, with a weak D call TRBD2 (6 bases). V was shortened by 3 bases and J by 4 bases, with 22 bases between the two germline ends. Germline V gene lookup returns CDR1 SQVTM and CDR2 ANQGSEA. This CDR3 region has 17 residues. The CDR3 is CSVEQTGVFYDYNEQFF. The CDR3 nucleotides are TGCAGCGTTGAGCAAACGGGAGTATTTTACGATTACAATGAGCAGTTCTTC.

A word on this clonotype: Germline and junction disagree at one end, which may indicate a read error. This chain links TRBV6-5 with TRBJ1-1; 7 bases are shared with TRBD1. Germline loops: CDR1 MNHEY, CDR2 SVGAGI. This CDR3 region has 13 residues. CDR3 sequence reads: CTAQTGTNTEALF. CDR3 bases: TGTACCGCGCAGACAGGGACGAACACTGAAGCTCTCTTT.

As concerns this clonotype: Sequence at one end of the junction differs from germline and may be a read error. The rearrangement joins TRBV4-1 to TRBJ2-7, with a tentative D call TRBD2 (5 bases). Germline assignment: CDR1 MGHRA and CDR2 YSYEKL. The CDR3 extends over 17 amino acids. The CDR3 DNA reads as TGCGCCAGCAGGCAAGAGTACGGGATTAGCCCGGGCTACGAGCAGTACTTC. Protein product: CASRQEYGISPGYEQYF.

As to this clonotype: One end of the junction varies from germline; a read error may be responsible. The CDR3 here is CSVSCGRESDTQYF. CDR3 nucleotide sequence: TGTAGCGTTTCTTGCGGGAGAGAGTCAGATACGCAATATTTT. V usage is TRBV29-1 and J usage is TRBJ2-3, with TRBD2 matching over 7 bases. The CDR3 spans 14 residues. Germline V gene data show CDR1 as SQVTM and CDR2 as ANQGSEA.

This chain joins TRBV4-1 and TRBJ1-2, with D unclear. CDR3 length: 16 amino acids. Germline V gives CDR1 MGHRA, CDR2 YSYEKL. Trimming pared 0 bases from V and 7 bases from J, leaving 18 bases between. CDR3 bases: TGCGCCAGCAGCCAAGAGACCGCGAGGCACATCTCTGGCTACACCTTC. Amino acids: CASSQETARHISGYTF.

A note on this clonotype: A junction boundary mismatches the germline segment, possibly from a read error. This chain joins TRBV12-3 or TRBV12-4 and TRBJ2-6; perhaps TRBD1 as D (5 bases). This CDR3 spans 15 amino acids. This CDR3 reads CASCFRVSGASVLTF. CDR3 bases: TGTGCCAGCTGTTTTCGGGTCTCTGGGGCCAGCGTCCTGACTTTC.

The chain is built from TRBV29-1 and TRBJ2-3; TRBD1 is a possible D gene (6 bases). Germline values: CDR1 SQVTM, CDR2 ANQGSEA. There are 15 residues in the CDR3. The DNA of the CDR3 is TGCATCGGGGACATGACCTCTGGACCTACAGATACGCAGTATTTT. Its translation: CIGDMTSGPTDTQYF.

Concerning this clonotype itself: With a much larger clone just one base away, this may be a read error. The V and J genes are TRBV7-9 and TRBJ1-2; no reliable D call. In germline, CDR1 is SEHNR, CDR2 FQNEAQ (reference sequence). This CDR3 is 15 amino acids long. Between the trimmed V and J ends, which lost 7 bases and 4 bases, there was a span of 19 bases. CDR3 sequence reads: CASNFRPGLSYGYTF. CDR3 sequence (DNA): TGTGCCAGCAACTTTAGGCCCGGACTTAGCTATGGCTACACCTTC.

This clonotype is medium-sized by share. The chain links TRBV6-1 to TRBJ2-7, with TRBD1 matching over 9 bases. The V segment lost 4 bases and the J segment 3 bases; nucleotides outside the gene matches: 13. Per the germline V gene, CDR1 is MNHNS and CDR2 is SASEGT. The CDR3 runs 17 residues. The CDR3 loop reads CASSGTGTGLSNYEQYF. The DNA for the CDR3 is TGTGCCAGCAGTGGAACCGGGACAGGGCTCTCGAACTACGAGCAGTACTTC.